This T cell receptor (beta chain) was captured in a study of blood T cell repertoires in COVID-19. For the study at large: Whether acute or convalescent, the COVID-19 samples came from the United States, Italy and Spain.

Data came from immunoSEQ multiplex PCR; TCRdb stores just in-frame clones and leaves some out. The data hold roughly 100,000 clones, with about 85% observed a single time. Germline V CDR1 and CDR2: MNHEY, SMNVEV (reference sequence). V was clipped by 2 bases and J by 7 bases; unmatched bases: 7. The CDR3 runs to 15 residues. The TCR was taken from a middle-aged man with acute or convalescent COVID-19. Sequences were obtained from peripheral blood. The chain has TRBV27 and TRBJ1-5, with TRBD1 matching 8 bases. The DNA for the CDR3 is TGTGCCAGCAGTTTAAGGACAGGGTTCGGACAGCCCCAGCATTTT. Translated, it gives CASSLRTGFGQPQHF.